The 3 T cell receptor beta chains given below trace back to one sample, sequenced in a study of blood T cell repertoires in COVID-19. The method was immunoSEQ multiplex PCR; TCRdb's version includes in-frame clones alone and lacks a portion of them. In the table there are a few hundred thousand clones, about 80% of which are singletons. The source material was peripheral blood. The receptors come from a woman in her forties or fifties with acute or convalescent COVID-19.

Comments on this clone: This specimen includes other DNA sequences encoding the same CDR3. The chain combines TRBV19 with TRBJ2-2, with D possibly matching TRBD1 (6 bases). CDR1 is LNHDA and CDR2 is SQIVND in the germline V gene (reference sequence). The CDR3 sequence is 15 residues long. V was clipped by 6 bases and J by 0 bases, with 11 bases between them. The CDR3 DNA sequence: TGTGCCAGTAGCCCGGGACATACGAACACCGGGGAGCTGTTTTTT. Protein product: CASSPGHTNTGELFF.

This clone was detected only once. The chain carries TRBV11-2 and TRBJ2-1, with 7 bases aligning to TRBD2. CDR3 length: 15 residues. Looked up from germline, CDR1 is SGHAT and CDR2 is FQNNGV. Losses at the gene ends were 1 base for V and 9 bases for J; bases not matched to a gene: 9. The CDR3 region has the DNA TGTGCCAGCAGCTTAGTAGCGGGCGCTGTAGGTGAGCAGTTCTTC. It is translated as CASSLVAGAVGEQFF.

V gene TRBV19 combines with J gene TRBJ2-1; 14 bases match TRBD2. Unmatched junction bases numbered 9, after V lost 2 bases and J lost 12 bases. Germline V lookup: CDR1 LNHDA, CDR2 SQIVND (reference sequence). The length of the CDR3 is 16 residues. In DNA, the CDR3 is TGTGCCAGTAGTATAAACCCGGGACTAGCGGGAGCTCGGCAGTTCTTC. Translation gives CASSINPGLAGARQFF.